Below, one T cell receptor (beta chain) is given with its context. Unmatched junction bases numbered 5, after V lost 5 bases and J lost 8 bases. This CDR3 is built from 12 residues. The germline CDR1 and CDR2 sequences are DFQATT and SNEGSKA (reference sequence). The data originate from a study of blood T cells in healthy people across ages. About the study: Capture by template switching was about one barcoded beta molecule per two T cells.

A second PCR, run for about 7 to 11 cycles, used a sample-barcoded 5' primer plus a J-beta primer mix. Using its own MiXCR run on the 5' RACE reads, TCRdb lists one record per CDR3 protein. The sample lists some 730,000 distinct CDR3 sequences; roughly 20% were seen once. The source material was blood. The chain combines TRBV20-1 with TRBJ1-4; 7 positions match TRBD1. The sequence came from a man between 65 and 79 years old in good health. CDR3: CSALGTVEKLFF. In nucleotides, the CDR3 is TGCAGTGCTTTGGGGACAGTAGAAAAACTGTTTTTT.